This T cell receptor (beta chain) was found in a study of T cells after yellow fever vaccination. Across the study: With SMART-Seq v4 Ultra Low Input, the fractions containing low cell numbers were prepared.

This clonotype has a handful of counts. Its target is not known. The CDR3 totals 15 residues. Germline trimming cut 5 bases from V and 4 bases from J; bases unmatched to any gene: 4. Germline lookup yields CDR1 LNHDA and CDR2 SQIVND (reference sequence). Study results and limitations: Primary-vaccination clones mostly resurfaced post-booster (about 96% CD4, roughly 90% CD8).

TCRdb fed the 5' RACE reads into MiXCR, producing one record per CDR3 protein. The sample records a few hundred thousand distinct CDR3 sequences, over 3.5% being singletons. The sequenced sample was PBMCs, obtained 5 days after the yellow fever booster vaccination. V gene TRBV19 combines with J gene TRBJ2-2, with 10 bases that match TRBD1. The receptor's source is a man younger than 30 who received the YFV17D yellow fever vaccine. The CDR3, as DNA: TGTGCCAGTAGTTCCCGGACAGGGGGCACCGGGGAGCTGTTTTTT. As protein: CASSSRTGGTGELFF.